These 24 T cell receptor beta chains were sequenced from one sample in a study of T-cell reconstitution after alpha-beta-depleted transplantation in children. The TCRbeta library was prepared with unique molecular identifiers. TCRdb reanalysed the PCR reads using MiXCR and keeps one entry per CDR3 protein. The sample carries about 610,000 distinct CDR3 sequences, over 20% recorded once. Sequences were derived from PBMCs, sampled before TCRalphabeta/CD19-depleted stem cell transplant. These receptors were obtained from a boy in the first two years of life with Wiskott-Aldrich syndrome, due to receive a stem cell transplant.

This clonotype was picked up a small number of times. The chain employs TRBV5-1 and TRBJ2-5; 8 bases fit TRBD1. The junction had 7 bases not matched to a gene; V was cut back by 4 bases and J by 5 bases. Germline V lookup: CDR1 SGHRS, CDR2 YFSETQ. CDR3 length: 14 residues. The CDR3 region has the DNA TGCGCCAGCAGCGTGGACAGGGCTGGCGAGACCCAGTACTTC. Translation gives CASSVDRAGETQYF.

This rearrangement joins TRBV6-1 to TRBJ2-2; D perhaps matches TRBD1 (6 bases). The CDR3 covers 14 residues. Germline CDR1 is MNHNS and CDR2 is SASEGT. The V end was cut by 5 bases, the J end by 8 bases, with 15 bases between. CDR3 sequence: CASSPFTGSGELFF. CDR3 coding DNA: TGTGCCAGCAGTCCCTTCACAGGGTCAGGGGAGCTGTTTTTT.

This clonotype was counted between two and nine times. V gene TRBV4-1 combines with J gene TRBJ2-1; the match to TRBD2 covers 11 bases. V was pared by 2 bases and J by 9 bases, with 27 bases of the junction left unmatched. The CDR3 covers 22 residues. The V gene's germline CDR1 is MGHRA and CDR2 YSYEKL. This CDR3 is CASSQKMERDRAIAGGPREQFF. CDR3 nucleotide sequence: TGCGCCAGCAGCCAAAAAATGGAACGGGACAGGGCGATAGCGGGAGGGCCCCGTGAGCAGTTCTTC.

The chain employs TRBV10-3 and TRBJ2-1, with 13 bases matching TRBD2. There are 16 residues in the CDR3. The J segment lost 5 bases and the V segment lost 6 bases, leaving 7 bases of the junction unmatched. Germline V gene sequence: CDR1 ENHRY, CDR2 SYGVKD. In DNA, the CDR3 is TGTGCCATCAGAGACCGACTAGCGGGGGGTCACAATGAGCAGTTCTTC. Amino acids: CAIRDRLAGGHNEQFF.

The rearrangement links TRBV11-1 to TRBJ1-5; 8 bases are a match to TRBD1. Germline assignment: CDR1 SGHAT and CDR2 FQDESV (reference sequence). The CDR3 is 18 residues long. After removal of 1 base from V and 0 bases from J, the junction contained 8 bases not matched to a gene. CDR3 sequence reads: CASSLEGTGFLSNQPQHF. CDR3 coding DNA: TGTGCCAGCAGCTTAGAAGGGACAGGCTTCCTTAGCAATCAGCCCCAGCATTTT.

The sample holds many counts of this clonotype. This chain connects TRBV5-6 to TRBJ2-2; D ambiguous. CDR1 is SGHDT, CDR2 YYEEEE, per germline. V lost 0 bases and J lost 4, with 7 bases in between. The length of the CDR3 is 14 residues. The CDR3 loop reads CASSLDGGTGELFF. The DNA of the CDR3 is TGTGCCAGCAGCTTGGATGGCGGCACCGGGGAGCTGTTTTTT.

The genes are TRBV7-2 and TRBJ2-2; 10 bases line up with TRBD2. The CDR3 has 15 residues. CDR1 SGHTA and CDR2 FQGNSA come from the germline V gene. The J segment lost 8 bases and the V segment lost 6 bases, leaving 9 bases of the junction unmatched. The DNA of the CDR3 is TGTGCCAGCAGTCCGGTGGGACTAGCGACTGGGGAGCTGTTTTTT. Translating it yields CASSPVGLATGELFF.

In this sample, this clonotype turned up a few times. The chain carries TRBV7-9 and TRBJ2-5, with 8 positions matching TRBD2. CDR1 and CDR2 from the germline V gene are SEHNR and FQNEAQ (reference sequence). The ends lost 6 bases at V and 7 bases at J; junction bases unmatched: 10. CDR3 length: 14 amino acids. CDR3 residues: CASSNSGAPGTQYF. The CDR3 coding sequence is TGTGCCAGCAGTAATAGCGGGGCTCCGGGGACCCAGTACTTC.

The table lists this clonotype with a few counts. J is TRBJ2-3 and V is TRBV6-2 or TRBV6-3, with D possibly matching TRBD2 (5 bases). Trimming took 6 bases from V and 0 from J, leaving 16 bases between them. Per germline, CDR1 MNHEY and CDR2 SVGEGT. The CDR3 consists of 16 residues. The CDR3 DNA reads TGTGCCAGCAGGGAATTCGAAGCGGCAAGCACAGATACGCAGTATTTT. As protein: CASREFEAASTDTQYF.

This clonotype was counted only a few times. CDR3 loop: CSARGPIYNEQFF. CDR3 bases: TGCAGTGCTAGGGGACCAATCTACAATGAGCAGTTCTTC. The chain has TRBV20-1 and TRBJ2-1, with D perhaps TRBD1 or TRBD2 (5 bases each). The CDR3 is made up of 13 amino acids. CDR1 is DFQATT and CDR2 is SNEGSKA in the germline V gene (reference sequence). V lost 3 bases and J 3 bases, leaving 9 bases between the germline ends.

There are a few counts of this clonotype. The chain couples TRBV29-1 to TRBJ2-7; 11 nucleotides line up with TRBD1. The V segment lost 4 bases and the J segment 4 bases; nucleotides outside the gene matches: 3. The CDR3 sequence is 13 residues long. Germline V gene sequence: CDR1 SQVTM, CDR2 ANQGSEA. The CDR3 here is CSVARDRGYEQYF. The CDR3 region has the DNA TGCAGCGTTGCCCGGGACAGGGGGTACGAGCAGTACTTC.

The chain recombines TRBV9 with TRBJ2-1; 8 bases align to TRBD2. The germline V gene has CDR1 SGDLS and CDR2 YYNGEE. Germline trimming cut 3 bases from V and 5 bases from J; bases unmatched to any gene: 7. The CDR3 runs to 15 residues. The CDR3 protein is CASSARLASHNEQFF. DNA for the CDR3: TGTGCCAGCAGCGCCAGACTAGCGAGTCACAATGAGCAGTTCTTC.

This rearrangement joins TRBV27 to TRBJ1-5, with no clear D. The V and J ends lost 5 bases and 1 base respectively, with 18 bases between them. Germline CDR1 reads MNHEY; CDR2 reads SMNVEV (reference sequence). This CDR3 is built from 17 residues. CDR3 region: CASSQTRIRGSNQPQHF. DNA for the CDR3: TGTGCCAGCAGTCAAACCAGAATCCGAGGGAGCAATCAGCCCCAGCATTTT.

This clonotype was seen only a few times. Written as DNA, the CDR3 is TGTGCCAGCAGTTTTAGGGACACCAGCTACAATGAGCAGTTCTTC. The encoded protein is CASSFRDTSYNEQFF. The chain is built from TRBV27 and TRBJ2-1, with D possibly TRBD1 on 6 matching bases. Germline V CDR1 and CDR2: MNHEY, SMNVEV (reference sequence). The CDR3 is 15 residues long. Trimming stripped 3 bases from V and 3 bases from J, with 12 bases between.

This clonotype has only a few counts. V usage is TRBV5-1 and J usage is TRBJ2-2, with TRBD1 identical over 10 bases. The CDR3 length is 15 residues. Looked up from germline, CDR1 is SGHRS and CDR2 is YFSETQ. Germline trimming cut 0 bases from V and 6 bases from J; bases unmatched to any gene: 2. For the CDR3, the DNA is TGCGCCAGCAGCTTGGGACAGGGGGCGCCCGGGGAGCTGTTTTTT. This encodes CASSLGQGAPGELFF.

This clonotype showed up just a few times. The chain combines TRBV10-2 with TRBJ2-1, with 8 nucleotides matching TRBD2. V was clipped by 3 bases and J by 4 bases; unmatched bases: 8. Per germline, CDR1 WSHSY and CDR2 SAAADI. CDR3 size: 16 residues. This CDR3 reads CASSDFSGTAYNEQFF. CDR3 nucleotides: TGCGCCAGCAGTGATTTTAGCGGGACTGCGTACAATGAGCAGTTCTTC.

The chain links TRBV20-1 to TRBJ2-5, with D possibly being TRBD2 (6 bases). The CDR3 is made up of 13 amino acids. Germline V gene data show CDR1 as DFQATT and CDR2 as SNEGSKA (reference sequence). Trimming pared 1 base from V and 2 bases from J, leaving 8 bases between. CDR3 in DNA: TGCAGTGCTAGAGTTGCGGGACAAGAGACCCAGTACTTC. Its protein product is CSARVAGQETQYF.

This sequence joins TRBV5-1 and TRBJ2-7; 12 bases agree with TRBD2. This CDR3 comprises 17 residues. Germline assignment: CDR1 SGHRS and CDR2 YFSETQ. Unmatched junction bases numbered 12, after V lost 4 bases and J lost 4 bases. The chain's CDR3 is CASSPGLLAGGLYEQYF. CDR3 nucleotides: TGCGCCAGCAGCCCGGGGCTACTAGCGGGAGGCCTTTACGAGCAGTACTTC. The variable domain in full, with the rest retrieved from reference TRBV5-1 and TRBJ2-7, is KAGVTQTPRYLIKTRGQQVTLSCSPISGHRSVSWYQQTPGQGLQFLFEYFSETQRNKGNFPGRFSGRQFSNSRSEMNVSTLELGDSALYLCASSPGLLAGGLYEQYFGPGTRLTVT.

The V and J genes are TRBV12-3 or TRBV12-4 and TRBJ2-7; maybe TRBD2 (6 bases). The CDR3 runs 14 residues. Trimming pared 3 bases from V and 5 bases from J, leaving 14 bases between. The CDR3 DNA follows: TGTGCCAGCAGTTTCGGAGGGGCGGGCAACGAGCAGTACTTC. It specifies CASSFGGAGNEQYF.

This clonotype was counted at least ten times. This chain joins TRBV7-2 and TRBJ2-7; 7 bases are shared with TRBD2. The germline V gene has CDR1 SGHTA and CDR2 FQGNSA. The CDR3 is made up of 16 amino acids. The trim removed 1 base at V and 4 bases at J, leaving 10 bases unmatched. Here the CDR3 reads CASSLVRGGSGYEQYF. The CDR3 DNA reads as TGTGCCAGCAGCTTAGTTCGTGGCGGGAGTGGGTACGAGCAGTACTTC.

The chain carries TRBV20-1 and TRBJ2-7, with a weak D call TRBD2 (6 bases). Germline V gene lookup returns CDR1 DFQATT and CDR2 SNEGSKA (reference sequence). The CDR3 sequence is 15 residues long. Trimming removed 3 bases at V and 2 bases at J, with 17 bases between. DNA of the CDR3: TGCAGTGCTAGGACGGTCGGCGGGGTAGCCTACGAGCAGTACTTC. It is translated as CSARTVGGVAYEQYF.

This clonotype appeared a few times. V usage is TRBV29-1 and J usage is TRBJ1-2; the match to TRBD1 covers 7 bases. The length of the CDR3 is 13 residues. Per the germline V gene, CDR1 is SQVTM and CDR2 is ANQGSEA. The ends lost 5 bases at V and 8 bases at J; junction bases unmatched: 11. DNA for the CDR3: TGCAGCGTTCGTGAACAGGGGTTGGAGGGCTACACCTTC. This encodes CSVREQGLEGYTF. Complete variable domain (other parts from reference TRBV29-1 and TRBJ1-2): SAVISQKPSRDICQRGTSLTIQCQVDSQVTMMFWYRQQPGQSLTLIATANQGSEATYESGFVIDKFPISRPNLTFSTLTVSNMSPEDSSIYLCSVREQGLEGYTFGSGTRLTVV.

DNA for the CDR3: TGTGCCAGCAGCTTATACCGGGCCAAGGCTGGAAACACCATATATTTT. The encoded protein is CASSLYRAKAGNTIYF. The chain uses TRBV11-2 and TRBJ1-3; the D is unclear. This CDR3 is built from 16 residues. V was shortened by 2 bases and J by 2 bases, with 13 bases between the two germline ends. The germline V gene has CDR1 SGHAT and CDR2 FQNNGV.

This clonotype was picked up a small number of times. V usage is TRBV6-5 and J usage is TRBJ2-3; D perhaps matches TRBD2 (5 bases). Trimming took 3 bases from V and 2 from J, leaving 12 bases between them. Germline V gene data show CDR1 as MNHEY and CDR2 as SVGAGI. The CDR3 consists of 15 residues. The DNA for the CDR3 is TGTGCCAGCAGTTATGGAGCGGAGATCACAGATACGCAGTATTTT. It codes for CASSYGAEITDTQYF.